This T cell receptor (beta chain) was found in a study of T cell repertoires in cytomegalovirus infection. Germline CDR1 is SGHVS and CDR2 is FNYEAQ. This CDR3 spans 15 amino acids. TCRdb re-called the reads through MiXCR, storing one row per CDR3 protein. The table includes around 770,000 distinct CDR3 sequences, approximately 32% detected once. With respect to this clonotype: Its antigen is undetermined.

V and J are TRBV7-6 and TRBJ2-7; 8 positions match TRBD1. Sequencing was performed on cultured CD8+ T cells from PBMCs, taken from culture after CMV antigen stimulation. This sequence originates from a human donor in good health (CMV status not recorded). Some clones in this sample may be carry-over from other donors' samples. The CDR3 reads CASTLDGTGDPHRYV. CDR3 nucleotide sequence: TGTGCTAGCACCTTAGACGGGACAGGCGACCCCCACCGGTACGTC.